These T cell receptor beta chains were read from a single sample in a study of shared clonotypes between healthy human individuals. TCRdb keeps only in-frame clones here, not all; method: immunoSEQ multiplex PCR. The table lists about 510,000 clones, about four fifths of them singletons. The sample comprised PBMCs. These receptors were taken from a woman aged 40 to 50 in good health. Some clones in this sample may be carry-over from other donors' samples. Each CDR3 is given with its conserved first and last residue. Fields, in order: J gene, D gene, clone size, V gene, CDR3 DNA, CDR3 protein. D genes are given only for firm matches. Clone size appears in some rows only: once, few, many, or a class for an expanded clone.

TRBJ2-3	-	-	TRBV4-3	TGCGCCAGCAGCCAAGGGCTTAGCATCACAGATACGCAGTATTTT	CASSQGLSITDTQYF
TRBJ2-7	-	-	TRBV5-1	TGCGCCAGCAGCCCTGAGTCGGGGGCGCGCTACGAGCAGTACTTC	CASSPESGARYEQYF
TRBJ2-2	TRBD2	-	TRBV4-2	TGTGCCAGCAGCCCCTCGGTAGCGGGAACCCGCCGCGAGGAAAACACCGGGGAGCTGTTTTTT	CASSPSVAGTRREENTGELFF
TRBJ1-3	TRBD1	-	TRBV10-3	TGTGCCATCCAGGTACCGGGACAGCCCGACTCTGGAAACACCATATATTTT	CAIQVPGQPDSGNTIYF
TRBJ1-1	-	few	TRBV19	TGTGCCAGTAGTATAGGGACAGACACTGAAGCTTTCTTT	CASSIGTDTEAFF
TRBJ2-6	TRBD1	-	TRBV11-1	TGTGCCAGCAGCACACCGGGACAGGGTCTCTCTGGGGCCAACGTCCTGACTTTC	CASSTPGQGLSGANVLTF
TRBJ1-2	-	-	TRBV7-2	TGTGCCAGCAGCTTAGGGGGGCTGGACTATGGCTACACCTTC	CASSLGGLDYGYTF
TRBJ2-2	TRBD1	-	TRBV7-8	TGTGCCAGCAGCTTAGGGACAGGGGAGGTCACCGGGGAGCTGTTTTTT	CASSLGTGEVTGELFF
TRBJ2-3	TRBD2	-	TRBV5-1	TGCGCCAGCAGCCGGACCCGGACTAGCGGGACAGATACGCAGTATTTT	CASSRTRTSGTDTQYF
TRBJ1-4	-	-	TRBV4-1	TGCGCCAGCAGCCAAGGGAGGGTCGGCGAAAAACTGTTTTTT	CASSQGRVGEKLFF
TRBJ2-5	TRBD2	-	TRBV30	TGTGCCTGGAGTGCCACTAGCGGGAGAGGAGTGGAGACCCAGTACTTC	CAWSATSGRGVETQYF
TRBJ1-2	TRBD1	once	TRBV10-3	TGTGCCATCAGTGACCCGAGGACAGGGGGGAACTATGGCTACACCTTC	CAISDPRTGGNYGYTF
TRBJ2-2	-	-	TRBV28	TGTGCCAGCAGTCCGATGGGGAGGGGGACCGGGGAGCTGTTTTTT	CASSPMGRGTGELFF
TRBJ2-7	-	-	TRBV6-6	TGTGCCAGCAGTTACTCCGGGGCGGCCTACGTGCAGTACTTC	CASSYSGAAYVQYF
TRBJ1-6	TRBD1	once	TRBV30	TGTGCCTGGGGGGACAGCCCTAATTCACCCCTCCACTTT	CAWGDSPNSPLHF
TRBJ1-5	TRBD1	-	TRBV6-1	TGTGCCAGCAGTGTTAGGACAGGGTTAACCCATAGCAATCAGCCCCAGCATTTT	CASSVRTGLTHSNQPQHF
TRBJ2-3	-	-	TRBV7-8	TGTGCCAGCAGCTTGGATAGCACAGATACGCAGTATTTT	CASSLDSTDTQYF
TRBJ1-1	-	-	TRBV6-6	TGTGCCAGCAGGCCGGGCGCAACCATGAACACTGAAGCTTTCTTT	CASRPGATMNTEAFF
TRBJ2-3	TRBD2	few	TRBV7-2	TGTGCCAGCAGACAACTAGCGGGAGCCTTCACAGATACGCAGTATTTT	CASRQLAGAFTDTQYF
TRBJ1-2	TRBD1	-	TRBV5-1	TGCGCCAGCAACCAACAACAGGGGGCGAGCTATGGCTACACCTTC	CASNQQQGASYGYTF
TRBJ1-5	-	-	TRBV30	TGTGCCTTCTCTTCGGATCAGCCCCAGCATTTT	CAFSSDQPQHF
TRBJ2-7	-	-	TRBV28	TGTGCCAGCAGCCCCTATGGGAGTGAGTCCTACGAGCAGTACTTC	CASSPYGSESYEQYF